This T cell receptor beta chain is drawn from a study of blood T cell repertoires in COVID-19. TCRdb's table, derived via immunoSEQ multiplex PCR, lists solely in-frame clones and lacks some. The sample has 220,000 or so clones; about 82% are singletons. The CDR3 contains 16 residues. CDR1 and CDR2 (germline): SGDLS, YYNGEE. V gave up 0 bases and J gave up 5 bases; unmatched junction bases: 10. Sample: PBMCs or T cells enriched from blood (not recorded which). The source is a woman in her 50s who had recovered from COVID-19. The chain has TRBV9 and TRBJ2-5, with TRBD2 identical over 7 bases. As DNA, the CDR3 is TGTGCCAGCAGCGTAGCCGGGACTACCTCAAGGGAGACCCAGTACTTC. It codes for CASSVAGTTSRETQYF.